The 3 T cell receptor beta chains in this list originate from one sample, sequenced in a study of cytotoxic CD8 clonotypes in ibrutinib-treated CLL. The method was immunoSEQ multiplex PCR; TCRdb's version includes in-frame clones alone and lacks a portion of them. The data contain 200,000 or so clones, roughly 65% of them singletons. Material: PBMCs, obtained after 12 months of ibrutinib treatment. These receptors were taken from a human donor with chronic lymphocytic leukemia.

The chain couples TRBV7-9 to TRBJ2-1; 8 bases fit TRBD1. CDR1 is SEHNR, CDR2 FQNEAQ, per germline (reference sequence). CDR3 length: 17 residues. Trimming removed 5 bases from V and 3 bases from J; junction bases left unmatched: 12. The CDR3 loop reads CASSQPGQGMDYNEQFF. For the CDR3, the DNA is TGTGCCAGCAGCCAACCCGGACAGGGTATGGACTACAATGAGCAGTTCTTC.

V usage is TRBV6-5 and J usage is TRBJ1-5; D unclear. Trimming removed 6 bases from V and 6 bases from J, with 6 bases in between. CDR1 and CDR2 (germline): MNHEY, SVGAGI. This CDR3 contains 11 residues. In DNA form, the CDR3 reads TGTGCCAGCAGCAACAGTCAGCCCCAGCATTTT. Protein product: CASSNSQPQHF.

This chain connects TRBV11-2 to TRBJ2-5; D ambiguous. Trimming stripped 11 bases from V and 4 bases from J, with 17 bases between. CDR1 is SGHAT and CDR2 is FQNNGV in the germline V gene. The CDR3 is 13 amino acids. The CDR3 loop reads CASTSGLGETQYF. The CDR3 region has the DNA TGTGCCTCAACCTCCGGGTTGGGAGAGACCCAGTACTTC.